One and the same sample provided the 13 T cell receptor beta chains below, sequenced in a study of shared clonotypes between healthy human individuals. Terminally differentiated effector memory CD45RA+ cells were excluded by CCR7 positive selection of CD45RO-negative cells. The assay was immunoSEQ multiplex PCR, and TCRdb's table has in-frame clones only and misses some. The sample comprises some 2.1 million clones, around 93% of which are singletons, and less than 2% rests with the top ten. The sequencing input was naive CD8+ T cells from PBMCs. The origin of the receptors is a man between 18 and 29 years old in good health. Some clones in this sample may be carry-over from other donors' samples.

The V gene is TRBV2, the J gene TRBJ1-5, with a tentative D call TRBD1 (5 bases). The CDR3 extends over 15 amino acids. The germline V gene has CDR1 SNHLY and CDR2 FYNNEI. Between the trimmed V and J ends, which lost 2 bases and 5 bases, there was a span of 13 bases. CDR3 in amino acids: CASSETAAGHQPQHF. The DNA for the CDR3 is TGTGCCAGCAGTGAAACGGCGGCGGGGCATCAGCCCCAGCATTTT. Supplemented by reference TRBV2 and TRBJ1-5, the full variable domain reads EPEVTQTPSHQVTQMGQEVILRCVPISNHLYFYWYRQILGQKVEFLVSFYNNEISEKSEIFDDQFSVERPDGSNFTLKIRSTKLEDSAMYFCASSETAAGHQPQHFGDGTRLSIL.

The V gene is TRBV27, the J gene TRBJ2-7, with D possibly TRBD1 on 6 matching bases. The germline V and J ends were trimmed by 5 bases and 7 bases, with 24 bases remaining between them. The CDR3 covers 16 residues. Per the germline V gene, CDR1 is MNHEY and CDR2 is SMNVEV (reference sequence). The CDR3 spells CASSTLLVTGSGEQYF. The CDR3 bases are TGTGCCAGCAGTACCTTACTGGTCACAGGGTCGGGGGAGCAGTACTTC.

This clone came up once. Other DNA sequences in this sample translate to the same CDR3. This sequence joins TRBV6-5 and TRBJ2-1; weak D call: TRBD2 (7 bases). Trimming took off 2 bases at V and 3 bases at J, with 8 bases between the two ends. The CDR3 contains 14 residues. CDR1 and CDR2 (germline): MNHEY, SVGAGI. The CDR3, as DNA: TGTGCCAGCAGTTACAGGGGGGGCTACAATGAGCAGTTCTTC. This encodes CASSYRGGYNEQFF.

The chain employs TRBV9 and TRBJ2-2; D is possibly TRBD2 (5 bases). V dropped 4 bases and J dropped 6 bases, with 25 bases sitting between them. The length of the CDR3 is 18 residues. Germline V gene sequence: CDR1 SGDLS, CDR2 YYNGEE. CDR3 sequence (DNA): TGTGCCAGCAGCTCCTCCTTGTTAGGACTGGGCGATTCCGGGGAGCTGTTTTTT. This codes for CASSSSLLGLGDSGELFF.

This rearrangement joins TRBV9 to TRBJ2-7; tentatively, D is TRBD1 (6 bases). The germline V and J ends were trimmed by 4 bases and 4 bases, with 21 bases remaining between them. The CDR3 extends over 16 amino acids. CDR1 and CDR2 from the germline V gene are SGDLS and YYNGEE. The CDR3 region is CASSHSTTGSPYEQYF. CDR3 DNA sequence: TGTGCCAGCAGCCATTCCACGACAGGTTCTCCATACGAGCAGTACTTC.

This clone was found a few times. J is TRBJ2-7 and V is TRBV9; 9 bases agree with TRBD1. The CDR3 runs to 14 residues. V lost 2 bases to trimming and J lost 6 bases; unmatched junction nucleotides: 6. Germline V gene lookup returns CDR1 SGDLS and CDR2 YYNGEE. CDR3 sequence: CASSVRDRVSEQYF. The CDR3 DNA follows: TGTGCCAGCAGCGTCCGGGACAGGGTTTCCGAGCAGTACTTC.

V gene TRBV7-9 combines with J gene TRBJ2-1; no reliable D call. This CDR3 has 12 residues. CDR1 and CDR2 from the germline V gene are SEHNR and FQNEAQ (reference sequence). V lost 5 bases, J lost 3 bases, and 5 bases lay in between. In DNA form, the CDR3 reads TGTGCCAGCAGCCAAGACTACAATGAGCAGTTCTTC. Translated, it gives CASSQDYNEQFF.

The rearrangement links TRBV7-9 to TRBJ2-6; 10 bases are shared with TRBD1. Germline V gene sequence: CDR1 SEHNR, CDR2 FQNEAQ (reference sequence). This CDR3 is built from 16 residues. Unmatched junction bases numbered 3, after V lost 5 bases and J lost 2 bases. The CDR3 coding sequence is TGTGCCAGCAGCGTGGACAGGGGGGCTGGGGCCAACGTCCTGACTTTC. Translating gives CASSVDRGAGANVLTF.

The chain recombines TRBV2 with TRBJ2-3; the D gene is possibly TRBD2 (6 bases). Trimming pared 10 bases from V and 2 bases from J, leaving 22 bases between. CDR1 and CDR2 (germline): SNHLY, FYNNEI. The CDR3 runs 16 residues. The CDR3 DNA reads TGTGCCATAGGGGAGGTCAGGAGGGTGAACACAGATACGCAGTATTTT. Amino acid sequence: CAIGEVRRVNTDTQYF.

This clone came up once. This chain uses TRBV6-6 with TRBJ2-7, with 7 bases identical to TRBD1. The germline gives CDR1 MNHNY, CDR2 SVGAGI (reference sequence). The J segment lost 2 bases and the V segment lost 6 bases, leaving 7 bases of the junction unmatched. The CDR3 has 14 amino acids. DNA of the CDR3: TGTGCCAGCAGCGAATTGGACAGGCCCTACGAGCAGTACTTC. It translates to CASSELDRPYEQYF.

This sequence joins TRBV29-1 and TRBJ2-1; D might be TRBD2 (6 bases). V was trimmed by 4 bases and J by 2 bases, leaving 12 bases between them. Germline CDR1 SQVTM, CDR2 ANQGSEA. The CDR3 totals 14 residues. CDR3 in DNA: TGCAGCGTTGCCCGGGAGTACCCCTACAATGAGCAGTTCTTC. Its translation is CSVAREYPYNEQFF.

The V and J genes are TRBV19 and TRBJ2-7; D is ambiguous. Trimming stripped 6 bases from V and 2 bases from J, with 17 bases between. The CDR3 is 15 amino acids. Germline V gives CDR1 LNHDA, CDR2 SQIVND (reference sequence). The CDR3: CASSLSADPPYEQYF. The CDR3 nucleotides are TGTGCCAGTAGCTTAAGCGCCGATCCTCCCTACGAGCAGTACTTC. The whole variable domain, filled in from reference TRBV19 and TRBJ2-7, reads DGGITQSPKYLFRKEGQNVTLSCEQNLNHDAMYWYRQDPGQGLRLIYYSQIVNDFQKGDIAEGYSVSREKKESFPLTVTSAQKNPTAFYLCASSLSADPPYEQYFGPGTRLTVT.

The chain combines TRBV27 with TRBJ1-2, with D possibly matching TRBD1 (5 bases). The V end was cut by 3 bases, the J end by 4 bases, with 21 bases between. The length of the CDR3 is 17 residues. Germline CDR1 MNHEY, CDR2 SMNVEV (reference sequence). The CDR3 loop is CASSFGPGASAVYGYTF. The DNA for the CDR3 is TGTGCCAGCAGTTTCGGACCCGGGGCCTCGGCTGTCTATGGCTACACCTTC.